Reported below is one TCR beta chain. These data are taken from a study of cytotoxic CD8 clonotypes in ibrutinib-treated CLL. Profiling relied on immunoSEQ multiplex PCR, and the TCRdb table lists in-frame clones only, not all of them. This table holds fewer than 400,000 clones, over 55% found once. The specimen comprised PBMCs, sampled after 36 months of ibrutinib treatment. The TCR was taken from a human donor with chronic lymphocytic leukemia.

The CDR3 reads CASALQVWQPQHF. CDR3 in DNA: TGTGCCAGCGCCCTTCAGGTCTGGCAGCCCCAGCATTTT. V gene TRBV6-5 combines with J gene TRBJ1-5; D gene unclear. The V end was cut by 8 bases, the J end by 7 bases, with 15 bases between. The CDR3 has 13 amino acids. Germline V gene lookup returns CDR1 MNHEY and CDR2 SVGAGI.